Listed below are T cell receptor beta chains from one sample, sequenced in a study of CD8+ T cells in alopecia areata. Clones were read by immunoSEQ multiplex PCR, and TCRdb kept only the in-frame ones, dropping some. The table lists 250,000 to 300,000 clones, about three fifths of them singletons, with more than 1.5% in the top ten. The material sequenced was CD4+ T cells sorted from blood, taken at week 24, from a patient treated with tofacitinib. These receptor sequences come from a human donor with alopecia areata. Each CDR3 is given with its conserved first and last residue. A D gene is named only where the DNA matches it firmly. Where a row states a size, it is once, few, many or the class of an expanded clone; other rows omit it.

d_call	clone_size	v_call	j_call	cdr3_nt	cdr3_aa
.	.	TRBV19	TRBJ1-2	TGTGCCAGCAGACAGGATTGGCTTCGTGGCTACACCTTC	CASRQDWLRGYTF
.	few	TRBV30	TRBJ1-1	TGTGCCTGGAGTGTGGGTCCGATGAACACTGAAGCTTTCTTT	CAWSVGPMNTEAFF
TRBD1	.	TRBV5-4	TRBJ1-3	TGTGCCAGCAGCTTTTCTGCAGGGGGTACTGGAAACACCATATATTTT	CASSFSAGGTGNTIYF
.	.	TRBV28	TRBJ1-6	TGTGCCACCCTCTTACCCCTCGGGGCCCTTACCTATAATTCACCCCTCCACTTT	CATLLPLGALTYNSPLHF
.	.	TRBV30	TRBJ1-5	TGTGCCTGGAGTGTCAAGGGGTCGGGACAGCCCCAGCATTTT	CAWSVKGSGQPQHF
.	.	TRBV30	TRBJ2-5	TGTGCCTGGAGTGTAGGCCTAGCTGAGGTGACCCAGTACTTC	CAWSVGLAEVTQYF
.	once	TRBV4-1	TRBJ2-3	TGCGCCAGCAGCCAAGGCGGGGCCTGGATAGATACGCAGTATTTT	CASSQGGAWIDTQYF
.	few	TRBV15	TRBJ2-4	TGTGCCACCAGCAGATTGGACACTGACAAAAACATTCAGTACTTC	CATSRLDTDKNIQYF
.	once	TRBV7-2	TRBJ1-2	TGTGCCAGCAGCTTACTTAGGTGGGAGGGGATGGACTATGGCTACACCTTC	CASSLLRWEGMDYGYTF
.	once	TRBV30	TRBJ2-7	TGTGCCTGGAGGGTCAACCGTTTTTACGAGCAGTACTTC	CAWRVNRFYEQYF
.	many	TRBV14	TRBJ2-1	TGTGCCAGCAGCCAAGATCCGGGGGTTAGGTTCTTC	CASSQDPGVRFF
.	.	TRBV11-2	TRBJ2-4	TGTGCCAGCAGCTTACTGAAGGGCAAAAACATTCAGTACTTC	CASSLLKGKNIQYF
.	.	TRBV5-1	TRBJ1-1	TGCGCCAGCAGCTTGGAGGGACCGGCAGAAGCTTTCTTT	CASSLEGPAEAFF
.	few	TRBV11-2	TRBJ2-7	TGTGCCAGCAGCTTATTGCGCGGCTACGAGCAGTACTTC	CASSLLRGYEQYF
TRBD1	.	TRBV30	TRBJ1-1	TGTGCCTGGAGGAGGGGGCCGAACACTGAAGCTTTCTTT	CAWRRGPNTEAFF
TRBD1	.	TRBV5-1	TRBJ1-2	TGCGCCAGCAGCTTAACGACAGGGAACTATGGCTACACCTTC	CASSLTTGNYGYTF
.	few	TRBV4-3	TRBJ2-7	TGCGCCAGCAGCCAAGATGTGGACTACGAGCAGTACTTC	CASSQDVDYEQYF
TRBD1	.	TRBV4-1	TRBJ1-1	TGCGCCAGCAGCCAAGGGAGACAGGGAAAGAACACTGAAGCTTTCTTT	CASSQGRQGKNTEAFF